The clone carrying this T cell receptor beta chain was recorded once. Germline V gives CDR1 MNHEY, CDR2 SVGAGI. Trimming removed 10 bases from V and 6 bases from J, with 13 bases in between. The CDR3 extends over 12 amino acids. The record originates from a study of control samples from healthy donors and cancer patients. The table came from immunoSEQ multiplex PCR; TCRdb's copy has only in-frame clones and leaves some out. Of under 200,000 clones listed, around 94% are singletons. The rearrangement joins TRBV6-5 to TRBJ2-1; TRBD2 is a possible D gene (5 bases). Sequencing was done on a sample of PBMCs. This receptor was taken from a man aged 60 to 69 with colorectal cancer. The CDR3 coding sequence is TGTGCCACCTCGGGAACCTCCAATGAGCAGTTCTTC. Translating it yields CATSGTSNEQFF.